Below, 17 T cell receptor beta chains from the same sample are listed, as sequenced in a study of T cells in Graves' hyperthyroidism and ophthalmopathy. The source material, RNA transcripts, was used to amplify TCR beta CDR3 regions. With the HTBI primer set, the TCR CDR3 went through a first round of RT-PCR. Via MiXCR, TCRdb re-called the multiplex PCR reads, giving one row per CDR3 protein. The sample has more than 450,000 distinct CDR3 sequences, around 13% seen once. The sequencing sample was made of blood. These receptors all stem from a woman aged 40 to 50 with Graves' hyperthyroidism.

This clonotype showed up just a few times. The rearrangement uses TRBV29-1 and TRBJ2-3; 9 bases align to TRBD2. Per the germline V gene, CDR1 is SQVTM and CDR2 is ANQGSEA. The CDR3 length is 16 residues. The junction had 5 bases not matched to a gene; V was cut back by 0 bases and J by 1 base. CDR3 amino acids: CSVEDWQREGTDTQYF. The CDR3 DNA sequence: TGCAGCGTTGAAGATTGGCAGCGGGAGGGCACAGATACGCAGTATTTT.

On this clonotype: A junction end diverges from the germline sequence, so it may reflect a read error. CDR3 sequence (DNA): TGTGCCTGCAGTCGGGGACTCCCACTTGCAGATACGCAGTATTTT. It specifies CACSRGLPLADTQYF. J is TRBJ2-3 and V is TRBV7-2, with a weak D call TRBD2 (6 bases). This CDR3 region has 15 residues. Germline V gives CDR1 SGHTA, CDR2 FQGNSA.

This clonotype was counted between two and nine times. The V call is TRBV20-1, the J call TRBJ1-4; TRBD1 agrees at 8 bases. Trimming cost V 6 bases and J 7 bases; bases outside gene matches: 10. From germline, CDR1 is DFQATT and CDR2 SNEGSKA (reference sequence). This CDR3 comprises 14 residues. CDR3: CSAPDRGEREKLFF. DNA of the CDR3: TGCAGTGCCCCCGACAGGGGAGAACGTGAAAAACTGTTTTTT.

The CDR3 is CASRESSGIYNEQFF. The CDR3 nucleotides are TGTGCCAGCAGAGAGTCTAGCGGGATTTACAATGAGCAGTTCTTC. The chain has TRBV6-2 or TRBV6-3 and TRBJ2-1; the match to TRBD2 covers 9 bases. CDR1 MNHEY and CDR2 SVGEGT come from the germline V gene. With 6 bases clipped from V and 4 bases from J, the junction kept 7 bases outside the gene matches. The CDR3 has 15 amino acids.

This clonotype was recorded a few times. The chain is built from TRBV12-3 or TRBV12-4 and TRBJ2-2; 8 bases align to TRBD2. CDR3 length: 15 residues. V gave up 5 bases and J gave up 3 bases; unmatched junction bases: 5. In DNA form, the CDR3 reads TGTGCCAGCAGTCCCGGGGGGGGGGACACCGGGGAGCTGTTTTTT. Translation: CASSPGGGDTGELFF.

This clonotype has ten or more counts. This chain uses TRBV3-1 with TRBJ2-5, with 13 bases aligning to TRBD2. Germline values: CDR1 LGHDT, CDR2 YNNKEL (reference sequence). This CDR3 is built from 16 residues. V shed 5 bases and J 5 bases; nucleotides not matched to a gene: 8. Written as DNA, the CDR3 is TGTGCCAGCAGCTCCGGGACTAGCGGGAAAGGGGAGACCCAGTACTTC. It specifies CASSSGTSGKGETQYF.

This clonotype was found a few times. The genes are TRBV3-1 and TRBJ2-1; 10 bases are shared with TRBD1. This CDR3 contains 16 residues. Germline lookup yields CDR1 LGHDT and CDR2 YNNKEL (reference sequence). V gave up 2 bases and J gave up 8 bases; unmatched junction bases: 9. The CDR3 loop reads CASSQPGQGLVDEQFF. The CDR3, as DNA: TGTGCCAGCAGCCAACCGGGACAGGGGCTTGTGGATGAGCAGTTCTTC.

This clonotype was seen ten or more times. The germline gene is not matched at one end of the junction; a read error may be the cause. The chain couples TRBV28 to TRBJ2-7; 7 nucleotides align to TRBD1. From germline, CDR1 is MDHEN and CDR2 SYDVKM. CDR3 length: 16 amino acids. This CDR3 is CASNLPDRAISYEQYF. CDR3 DNA sequence: TGTGCCAGCAATTTACCTGACAGGGCCATCTCCTACGAGCAGTACTTC.

The V call is TRBV6-1, the J call TRBJ1-5; 10 nucleotides line up with TRBD1. Germline-derived CDR1 and CDR2 are MNHNS and SASEGT. The CDR3 length is 12 residues. V lost 8 bases and J lost 7; bases outside the gene matches: 2. As DNA, the CDR3 is TGTGCCAGCGGGACAGGGGAACAGCCCCAGCATTTT. The encoded protein is CASGTGEQPQHF.

This clonotype occurred many times. The chain is built from TRBV6-1 and TRBJ2-2; D is perhaps TRBD2 (6 bases). Between the trimmed V and J ends, which lost 6 bases and 2 bases, there was a span of 31 bases. Germline-derived CDR1 and CDR2 are MNHNS and SASEGT. The CDR3 loop spans 21 amino acids. CDR3 coding DNA: TGTGCCAGCAGACCGGGGGTGTTAGGAGTAGCGGCCCGTACTAACACCGGGGAGCTGTTTTTT. Amino acid sequence: CASRPGVLGVAARTNTGELFF.

This clonotype was found many times. V gene TRBV7-2 combines with J gene TRBJ2-1, with 9 bases lining up with TRBD2. Looked up from germline, CDR1 is SGHTA and CDR2 is FQGNSA. The V gene end was trimmed by 1 base and the J gene end by 3 bases; junction bases not matched to a gene: 7. CDR3 length: 17 amino acids. Written as DNA, the CDR3 is TGTGCCAGCAGCTTAGGGGCGGGAGGGCCGAACTACAATGAGCAGTTCTTC. It translates to CASSLGAGGPNYNEQFF. Variable domain in full (rest from reference TRBV7-2 and TRBJ2-1): GAGVSQSPSNKVTEKGKDVELRCDPISGHTALYWYRQSLGQGLEFLIYFQGNSAPDKSGLPSDRFSAERTGGSVSTLTIQRTQQEDSAVYLCASSLGAGGPNYNEQFFGPGTRLTVL.

This clonotype turned up a few times. The V and J genes are TRBV12-3 or TRBV12-4 and TRBJ1-2; TRBD1 matches at 8 bases. The CDR3 has 14 amino acids. V shed 10 bases and J 6 bases; nucleotides not matched to a gene: 13. CDR3 in amino acids: CANPGGTERDGYTF. The CDR3 DNA reads TGTGCCAACCCAGGGGGCACCGAGAGAGATGGCTACACCTTC.

This clonotype occurred a few times. The gene calls are TRBV5-1 and TRBJ2-3; weak D call: TRBD2 (6 bases). The V end lost 2 bases, the J end lost 0 bases, and 10 bases lay between the germline ends. The germline gives CDR1 SGHRS, CDR2 YFSETQ. The CDR3 consists of 15 residues. Written as DNA, the CDR3 is TGCGCCAGCAGCTTCGGCGGGAAAAGCACAGATACGCAGTATTTT. As protein: CASSFGGKSTDTQYF.

This clonotype was recorded at least ten times. The chain carries TRBV6-1 and TRBJ1-2, with a possible D match to TRBD1 (6 bases). Germline V gives CDR1 MNHNS, CDR2 SASEGT. The length of the CDR3 is 14 residues. Trimming removed 2 bases from V and 1 base from J, with 8 bases in between. CDR3 DNA sequence: TGTGCCAGCAGTGAAAGGGGGATTAACTATGGCTACACCTTC. Amino acids: CASSERGINYGYTF.

This clonotype appeared a few times. The chain employs TRBV11-1 and TRBJ2-4, with 8 bases identical to TRBD1. Germline assignment: CDR1 SGHAT and CDR2 FQDESV (reference sequence). Trimming cost V 3 bases and J 8 bases; bases outside gene matches: 12. The CDR3 contains 16 residues. CDR3 nucleotides: TGTGCCAGCAGCTTTGGGGATACAGGACAGGGATACATTCAGTACTTC. Its translation: CASSFGDTGQGYIQYF.

In its sample, this clonotype was seen many times. The chain joins TRBV27 to TRBJ2-1; TRBD2 agrees at 7 bases. Trimming took 2 bases from V and 0 from J; bases not matched to a gene: 4. Germline values: CDR1 MNHEY, CDR2 SMNVEV (reference sequence). The CDR3 sequence is 16 residues long. DNA for the CDR3: TGTGCCAGCAGTTTAGGGGGACTACTCTCCTACAATGAGCAGTTCTTC. Protein: CASSLGGLLSYNEQFF.

This clonotype showed up many times. V and J are TRBV3-1 and TRBJ1-3, with D possibly being TRBD1 (6 bases). This CDR3 is 17 amino acids long. V was pared by 1 base and J by 2 bases, with 15 bases between. Per the germline V gene, CDR1 is LGHDT and CDR2 is YNNKEL (reference sequence). CDR3 DNA sequence: TGTGCCAGCAGCCAAGGGATGACAGGCACCACTGGAAACACCATATATTTT. This gives the protein CASSQGMTGTTGNTIYF.